This T cell receptor (beta chain) was observed in a study of cytomegalovirus exposure and HLA in healthy donors. Broader study findings: The dataset shows that most TCR sequences were rare, while some public TCRs occurred in many donors. Using the classifier, cytomegalovirus status was reportedly diagnosed with high specificity and sensitivity. The authors enumerated over 150 TCR beta chains as linked to cytomegalovirus.

The CDR3 is made up of 13 amino acids. V gave up 8 bases and J gave up 1 base, with 9 bases separating them. Per germline, CDR1 SNHLY and CDR2 FYNNEI. It was the roughly 110-subject validation cohort, separate from the roughly 700-subject first cohort, to which the donors belonged. The table came from immunoSEQ multiplex PCR; TCRdb's copy has only in-frame clones and leaves some out. The table includes some 310,000 clones, over 75% detected once. Notes on this clone: Its antigen is undetermined.

The clonotype comes from a man between 25 and 39 years old in good health and CMV-seronegative. The sequencing sample was made of PBMCs. The chain carries TRBV2 and TRBJ1-5; D uncertain. The CDR3 bases are TGTGCCAGCTCTGGGCAGAGCAATCAGCCCCAGCATTTT. Protein: CASSGQSNQPQHF.